These 20 T cell receptor beta chains came from one sample sequenced in a study of post-analysis software for immune sequencing data (dated by TCRdb to between 2014 and 2016). Paper-wide results and their limitations: Patients showed significantly higher frequencies than controls for about 5 TRBV segments, among them TRBV5-6, TRBV5-1 and TRBV20-1.

Library generation was performed with PCR. The sequencing machine was an Illumina HiSeq 2500. To reduce PCR and sequencing biases, unique molecular identifiers were built into the TCR beta cDNA libraries. TCRdb reworked the public reads: Q25 trimming with fastp, MiXCR clone assembly, productive beta chains retained. Rows with a matching CDR3 protein are joined into one entry that keeps the most common DNA and genes. The sample includes approximately 690,000 distinct CDR3 sequences, with roughly three fifths observed a single time. Of the sample, about 11% falls within the top ten clones. The antigens these receptors bind are not known. The sequenced sample consisted of blood. These TCRs come from a girl aged 2 to 9 with multiple sclerosis.

This chain connects TRBV20-1 to TRBJ2-2; D is perhaps TRBD1 or TRBD2 (5 bases each). V was pared by 3 bases and J by 6 bases, with 14 bases between. This CDR3 is 14 amino acids long. CDR1 and CDR2 (germline): DFQATT, SNEGSKA (reference sequence). CDR3 sequence: CSASRDRRSGELFF. The CDR3 nucleotides read TGCAGTGCTAGCCGGGACCGGCGGTCCGGGGAGCTGTTTTTT.

This chain connects TRBV4-2 to TRBJ2-4, with 12 nucleotides matching TRBD2. Germline CDR1 and CDR2: LGHNA and YNFKEQ. CDR3 length: 18 residues. Trimming cost V 3 bases and J 0 bases; bases outside gene matches: 6. The CDR3 sequence: CASSQELAGGLAKNIQYF. In DNA, the CDR3 is TGTGCCAGCAGCCAGGAGCTAGCGGGGGGGTTAGCCAAAAACATTCAGTACTTC.

The rearrangement uses TRBV5-6 and TRBJ2-5; 8 bases map to TRBD1. This CDR3 contains 15 residues. Germline V gene data show CDR1 as SGHDT and CDR2 as YYEEEE. The J segment lost 1 base and the V segment lost 1 base, leaving 3 bases of the junction unmatched. The CDR3 protein is CASSLLDRAQETQYF. For the CDR3, the DNA is TGTGCCAGCAGCTTGTTGGACAGGGCCCAAGAGACCCAGTACTTC.

This chain joins TRBV20-1 and TRBJ2-3; 7 bases map to TRBD2. V was pared by 6 bases and J by 9 bases, with 6 bases of the junction left unmatched. CDR1 is DFQATT, CDR2 SNEGSKA, per germline (reference sequence). The CDR3 is made up of 11 amino acids. CDR3 sequence: CSAGGHMTQYF. CDR3 nucleotide sequence: TGCAGTGCGGGAGGGCACATGACGCAGTATTTT.

This clonotype was counted a single time. V gene TRBV11-2 combines with J gene TRBJ2-3, with D maybe TRBD1 (8 bases). Trimming left V 4 bases short and J 5 bases short, with 13 bases between. CDR1 is SGHAT and CDR2 is FQNNGV in the germline V gene. CDR3 length: 14 residues. This chain's CDR3 is CASSSYRGGDTQYF. CDR3 DNA sequence: TGTGCCAGCAGCTCTTACAGGGGGGGAGATACGCAGTATTTT.

The V gene is TRBV2, the J gene TRBJ1-1, with D tentatively TRBD1 (6 bases). V was shortened by 7 bases and J by 9 bases, with 12 bases between the two germline ends. Per the germline V gene, CDR1 is SNHLY and CDR2 is FYNNEI. The length of the CDR3 is 11 residues. The CDR3 protein is CASMMTGKAFF. CDR3 bases: TGTGCCAGCATGATGACAGGAAAAGCTTTCTTT.

The chain recombines TRBV29-1 with TRBJ2-1; 10 nucleotides agree with TRBD2. Germline values: CDR1 SQVTM, CDR2 ANQGSEA. The CDR3 is made up of 14 amino acids. J was trimmed by 2 bases and V by 6 bases; bases with no gene match: 4. The CDR3 coding sequence is TGCAGCGTCTCTAGCGGGAGCGCCTACAATGAGCAGTTCTTC. Its translation: CSVSSGSAYNEQFF.

This sequence joins TRBV13 and TRBJ2-7; 8 bases are a match to TRBD2. This CDR3 region has 13 residues. J gave up 7 bases and V 5 bases, and 7 bases lay outside the gene matches. Germline lookup yields CDR1 PRHDT and CDR2 FYEKMQ (reference sequence). The CDR3 spells CASSVGRAGEQYF. CDR3 DNA: TGTGCCAGCAGCGTCGGGAGGGCCGGGGAGCAGTACTTC.

The chain joins TRBV7-2 to TRBJ2-3; 13 nucleotides match TRBD2. Trimming took 1 base from V and 0 from J; bases not matched to a gene: 7. CDR3 length equals 19 residues. Germline V gene data show CDR1 as SGHTA and CDR2 as FQGNSA. CDR3 bases: TGTGCCAGCAGCTTAGAACGGACTAGCGGGGGATTCAGCACAGATACGCAGTATTTT. This gives the protein CASSLERTSGGFSTDTQYF.

The chain is built from TRBV10-2 and TRBJ1-6; D not resolved. The CDR3 is 14 residues long. V shed 7 bases and J shed 8 bases, with 15 bases lying between them. CDR1 is WSHSY, CDR2 SAAADI, per germline. The CDR3 nucleotides are TGCGCCAGCAAATTCGAGGCGCGAGATTCACCCCTCCACTTT. Translation gives CASKFEARDSPLHF.

V and J are TRBV9 and TRBJ2-7; 8 bases are a match to TRBD1. CDR3 length: 15 amino acids. CDR1 and CDR2 (germline): SGDLS, YYNGEE. Losses at the gene ends were 3 bases for V and 0 bases for J; bases not matched to a gene: 5. CDR3 region: CASSAGTGLSYEQYF. CDR3 coding DNA: TGTGCCAGCAGCGCCGGGACAGGACTCTCCTACGAGCAGTACTTC.

This clonotype was observed a few times. CDR3 coding DNA: TGTGCCAGCCTTTCCTATGGGGAGACCCAGTACTTC. It yields the protein CASLSYGETQYF. The chain joins TRBV7-2 to TRBJ2-5, with D unresolved. The CDR3 spans 12 residues. Trimming took off 8 bases at V and 5 bases at J, with 12 bases between the two ends. Germline lookup yields CDR1 SGHTA and CDR2 FQGNSA.

Only a few counts were recorded for this clonotype. The gene calls are TRBV6-2 or TRBV6-3 and TRBJ2-3, with D unresolved. CDR1 is MNHEY, CDR2 SVGEGT, per germline. V lost 7 bases to trimming and J lost 1 base, with 9 bases between them. The CDR3 has 13 residues. The CDR3 nucleotides read TGTGCCAGCATCCAAAGGGGCACAGATACGCAGTATTTT. This gives the protein CASIQRGTDTQYF.

This clonotype was observed a handful of times. The genes are TRBV10-3 and TRBJ2-7; 11 nucleotides agree with TRBD1. Unmatched junction bases numbered 0, after V lost 2 bases and J lost 3 bases. Germline V gene lookup returns CDR1 ENHRY and CDR2 SYGVKD. The CDR3 consists of 14 residues. CDR3 sequence: CAISEGTGGYEQYF. The CDR3 bases are TGTGCCATCAGTGAGGGGACAGGGGGCTACGAGCAGTACTTC.

The chain is built from TRBV20-1 and TRBJ2-4; tentatively, D is TRBD1 (6 bases). CDR3 length equals 15 residues. Trimming cost V 5 bases and J 1 base, with 15 bases left between them. The germline V gene has CDR1 DFQATT and CDR2 SNEGSKA (reference sequence). This CDR3 reads CSAQVQGPAKNIQYF. The CDR3 nucleotides are TGCAGTGCTCAGGTACAGGGACCTGCCAAAAACATTCAGTACTTC.

The chain is built from TRBV6-4 and TRBJ2-2; D possibly corresponds to TRBD1 (5 bases). V was cut by 5 bases and J by 4 bases, with 17 bases left in between. CDR3 length: 16 amino acids. Germline CDR1 MRHNA, CDR2 SNTAGT. The CDR3 nucleotides are TGTGCCAGCAGTAAAGAGATGACGACAGCCACCGGGGAGCTGTTTTTT. Protein: CASSKEMTTATGELFF.

This sequence joins TRBV7-2 and TRBJ1-2; D may be TRBD1 (5 bases). Trimming shortened V by 3 bases and J by 5 bases, and 16 bases separated the two germline ends. The CDR3 spans 15 residues. Germline CDR1 reads SGHTA; CDR2 reads FQGNSA. The CDR3 sequence is CASSFKAGGRYGYTF. The CDR3 nucleotides read TGTGCCAGCAGCTTTAAGGCGGGGGGTCGGTATGGCTACACCTTC.

CDR3 coding DNA: TGTGCCACCAGTGATTTGTCCAGGGGGTATGGCTACACCTTC. Protein sequence: CATSDLSRGYGYTF. This sequence joins TRBV24-1 and TRBJ1-2, with 7 bases fitting TRBD1. With V trimmed by 0 bases and J by 5 bases, 2 bases remained unmatched. CDR1 and CDR2 from the germline V gene are KGHDR and SFDVKD. There are 14 residues in the CDR3.

This clonotype was observed a handful of times. The V and J genes are TRBV7-2 and TRBJ1-5; D gene ambiguous. V lost 1 base and J lost 7, with 8 bases in between. This CDR3 is 13 amino acids long. Per the germline V gene, CDR1 is SGHTA and CDR2 is FQGNSA. CDR3 region: CASSLVPLQPQHF. CDR3 coding DNA: TGTGCCAGCAGCTTAGTCCCCCTACAGCCCCAGCATTTT.

This clonotype was observed a single time. This rearrangement joins TRBV6-5 to TRBJ1-2, with D unclear. This CDR3 has 13 amino acids. Germline V lookup: CDR1 MNHEY, CDR2 SVGAGI. V was shortened by 0 bases and J by 6 bases, with 8 bases between the two germline ends. CDR3 in amino acids: CASSYSRRDGYTF. The DNA of the CDR3 is TGTGCCAGCAGTTACTCGAGGCGGGATGGCTACACCTTC.